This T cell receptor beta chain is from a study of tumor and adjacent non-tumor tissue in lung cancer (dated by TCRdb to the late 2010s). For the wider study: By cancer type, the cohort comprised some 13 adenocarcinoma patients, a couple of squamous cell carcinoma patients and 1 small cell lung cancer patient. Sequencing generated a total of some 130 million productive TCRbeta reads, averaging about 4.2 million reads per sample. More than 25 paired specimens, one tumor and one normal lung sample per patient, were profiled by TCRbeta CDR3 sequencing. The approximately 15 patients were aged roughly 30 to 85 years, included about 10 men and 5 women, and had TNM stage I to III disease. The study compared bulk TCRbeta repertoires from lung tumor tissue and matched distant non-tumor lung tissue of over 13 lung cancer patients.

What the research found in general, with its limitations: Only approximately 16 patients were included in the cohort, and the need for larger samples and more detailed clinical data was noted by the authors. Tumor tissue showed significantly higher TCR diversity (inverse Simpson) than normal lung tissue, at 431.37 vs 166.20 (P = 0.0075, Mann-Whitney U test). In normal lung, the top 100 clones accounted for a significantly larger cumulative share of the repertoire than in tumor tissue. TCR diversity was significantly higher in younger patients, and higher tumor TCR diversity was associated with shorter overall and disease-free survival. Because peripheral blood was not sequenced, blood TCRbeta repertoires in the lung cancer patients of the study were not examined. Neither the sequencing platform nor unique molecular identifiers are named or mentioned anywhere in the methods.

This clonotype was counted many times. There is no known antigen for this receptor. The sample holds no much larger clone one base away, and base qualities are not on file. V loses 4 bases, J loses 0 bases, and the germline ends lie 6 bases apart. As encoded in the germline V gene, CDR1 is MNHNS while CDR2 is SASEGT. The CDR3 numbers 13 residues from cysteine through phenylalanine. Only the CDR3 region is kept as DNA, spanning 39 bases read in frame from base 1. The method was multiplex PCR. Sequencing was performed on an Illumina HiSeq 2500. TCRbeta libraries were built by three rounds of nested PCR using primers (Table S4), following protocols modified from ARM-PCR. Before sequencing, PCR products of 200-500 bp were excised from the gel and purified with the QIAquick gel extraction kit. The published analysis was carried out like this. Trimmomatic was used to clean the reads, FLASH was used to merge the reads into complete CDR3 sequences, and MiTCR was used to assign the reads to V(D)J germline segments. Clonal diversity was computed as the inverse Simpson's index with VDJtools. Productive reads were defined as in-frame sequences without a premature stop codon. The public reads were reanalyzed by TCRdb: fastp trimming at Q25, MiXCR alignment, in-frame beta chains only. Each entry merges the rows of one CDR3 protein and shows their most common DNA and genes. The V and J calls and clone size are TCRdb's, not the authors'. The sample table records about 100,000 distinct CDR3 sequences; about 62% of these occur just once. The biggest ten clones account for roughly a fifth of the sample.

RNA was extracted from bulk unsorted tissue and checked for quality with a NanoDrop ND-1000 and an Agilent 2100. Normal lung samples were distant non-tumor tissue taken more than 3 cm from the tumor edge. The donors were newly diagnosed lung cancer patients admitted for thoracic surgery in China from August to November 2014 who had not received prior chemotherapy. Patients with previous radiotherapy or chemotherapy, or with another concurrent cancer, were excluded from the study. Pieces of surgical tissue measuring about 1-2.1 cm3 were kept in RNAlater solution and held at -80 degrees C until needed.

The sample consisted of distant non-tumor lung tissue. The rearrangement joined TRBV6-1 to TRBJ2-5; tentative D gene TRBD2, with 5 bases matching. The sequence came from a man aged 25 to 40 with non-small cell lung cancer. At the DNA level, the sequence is TGTGCCAGCAGTGTGGGAGACCAAGAGACCCAGTACTTC. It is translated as CASSVGDQETQYF.